The source of this TCR beta chain is a study of shared clonotypes between healthy human individuals. The CDR3 runs 15 residues. Germline V gives CDR1 LGHNA, CDR2 YNFKEQ. Deletions cut 3 bases from V and 7 bases from J, with 16 bases between. The assay was immunoSEQ multiplex PCR, and TCRdb's table has in-frame clones only and misses some. The table shows 600,000 to 800,000 clones, with over 55% occurring only once. The rearrangement uses TRBV4-2 and TRBJ1-5; no reliable D call. The sample taken for sequencing was memory CD4+ T cells sorted from blood. This sample's subset: CD45RA-negative fraction. The receptor was derived from a young woman in good health. CDR3 sequence: CASSQPDRVGQPQHF. In DNA, the CDR3 is TGTGCCAGCAGCCAGCCCGACCGGGTTGGCCAGCCCCAGCATTTT.